This TCR beta chain was identified in a study of cytomegalovirus exposure and HLA in healthy donors. The PCR employed 60 Vbeta primers together with 13 Jbeta primers. In the original processing: Among the unique TCR beta chains that a later analysis counted, about 79 million in all, roughly 10 million were shared. TCRdb keeps only in-frame clones here, not all; method: immunoSEQ multiplex PCR. V, J and clone size are those of that table, while D and trimming were read from the DNA. The table lists about 110,000 clones, around 76% of them singletons, with about 2% in the top ten. Germline V lookup: CDR1 SGHTA, CDR2 FQGNSA. The CDR3 is made up of 12 amino acids. Deletions cut 5 bases from V and 8 bases from J, with 12 bases between.

Sample: PBMCs. The source of this sequence is a young man in good health and CMV-seronegative. The chain links TRBV7-2 to TRBJ1-1; D is unresolved. The CDR3 reads CASSQPPGEAFF. The DNA for the CDR3 is TGTGCCAGCAGCCAACCCCCGGGGGAAGCTTTCTTT.